The rows below give T cell receptor beta chains drawn from one sample of a study of blood T cell repertoires in COVID-19. Clones were read by immunoSEQ multiplex PCR, and TCRdb kept only the in-frame ones, dropping some. The sample yields 50,000 to 65,000 clones, roughly 72% seen once. Sequencing used peripheral blood. All receptors derive from a woman in her 70s with COVID-19, enrolled during active disease. The CDR3 runs from the conserved cysteine through the conserved F or W. The D gene is left open where the match is weak. Clone size is stated in some rows and not others, as once, few, many or a class when expanded.

d_gene	abundance	v_gene	j_gene	CDR3aa	CDR3nt
.	.	TRBV5-1	TRBJ2-1	CASRLGFSSYNEQFF	TGCGCCAGCAGGTTGGGTTTCTCCTCCTACAATGAGCAGTTCTTC
.	.	TRBV7-6	TRBJ2-7	CASSLGRDYEQYF	TGTGCCAGCAGCTTAGGGAGGGACTACGAGCAGTACTTC
.	.	TRBV29-1	TRBJ1-5	CSVGDTYNQPQHF	TGCAGCGTTGGGGACACCTACAATCAGCCCCAGCATTTT
.	.	TRBV18	TRBJ2-3	CASSPDRRASTDTQYF	TGTGCCAGCTCACCCGATCGCAGGGCAAGCACAGATACGCAGTATTTT
.	once	TRBV21-1	TRBJ2-3	CASSNQRSTDTQYF	TGTGCCAGCAGCAACCAACGGAGCACAGATACGCAGTATTTT
TRBD1	.	TRBV6-4	TRBJ1-2	CAGTTPGQGVSGYTF	TGTGCCGGAACAACACCGGGACAGGGGGTTTCTGGCTACACCTTC
TRBD1	.	TRBV7-9	TRBJ1-1	CASSLSTGDAFF	TGTGCCAGCAGCTTATCCACAGGGGATGCTTTCTTT
.	.	TRBV7-2	TRBJ1-5	CASSVEGSSGNQPQHF	TGTGCCAGCAGCGTCGAGGGTTCCTCGGGCAATCAGCCCCAGCATTTT
.	once	TRBV12-3/TRBV12-4	TRBJ2-1	CASSLEMGAQFF	TGTGCCAGCAGTTTAGAAATGGGCGCGCAGTTCTTC
.	.	TRBV7-2	TRBJ2-7	CASSFAADYYEQYF	TGTGCCAGCAGCTTCGCCGCAGACTACTACGAGCAGTACTTC
TRBD2	.	TRBV7-8	TRBJ2-7	CASSLSNGGASSYEQYF	TGTGCCAGCAGCTTAAGTAACGGGGGGGCTTCGTCCTACGAGCAGTACTTC
TRBD2	.	TRBV7-7	TRBJ2-5	CASSARLAGDGETQYF	TGTGCCAGCAGCGCCCGACTAGCGGGGGATGGAGAGACCCAGTACTTC
TRBD1	.	TRBV5-6	TRBJ1-5	CASSPRDSRNQPQHF	TGTGCCAGCAGCCCGCGGGACAGCCGAAATCAGCCCCAGCATTTT
.	.	TRBV6-1	TRBJ2-5	CASSENYARIFETQYF	TGTGCCAGCAGTGAAAACTATGCTAGAATATTTGAGACCCAGTACTTC